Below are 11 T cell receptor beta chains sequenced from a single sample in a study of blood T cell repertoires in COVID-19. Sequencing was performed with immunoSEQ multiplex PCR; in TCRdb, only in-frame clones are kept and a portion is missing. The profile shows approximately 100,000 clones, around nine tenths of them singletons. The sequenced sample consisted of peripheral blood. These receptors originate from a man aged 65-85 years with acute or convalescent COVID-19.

CDR3 nucleotides: TGTGCCAGCAGCTGGACAGAGAGCACCGGGGAGCTGTTTTTT. This encodes CASSWTESTGELFF. This chain joins TRBV6-6 and TRBJ2-2; D perhaps matches TRBD1 (6 bases). V was pared by 6 bases and J by 4 bases, with 12 bases between. This CDR3 is 14 amino acids long. Germline V gives CDR1 MNHNY, CDR2 SVGAGI (reference sequence).

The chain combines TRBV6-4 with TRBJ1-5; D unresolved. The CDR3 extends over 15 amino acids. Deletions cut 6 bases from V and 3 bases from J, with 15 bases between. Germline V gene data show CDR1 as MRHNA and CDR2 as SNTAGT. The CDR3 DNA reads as TGTGCCAGCAGCCCGGTATCGGGAGTCAATCAGCCCCAGCATTTT. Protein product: CASSPVSGVNQPQHF.

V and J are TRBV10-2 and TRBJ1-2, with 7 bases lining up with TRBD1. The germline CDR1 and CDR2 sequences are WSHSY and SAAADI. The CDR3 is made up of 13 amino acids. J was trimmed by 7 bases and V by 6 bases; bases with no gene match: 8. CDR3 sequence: CASSQTGYAGYTF. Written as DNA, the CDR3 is TGCGCCAGCAGCCAGACAGGGTACGCTGGCTACACCTTC.

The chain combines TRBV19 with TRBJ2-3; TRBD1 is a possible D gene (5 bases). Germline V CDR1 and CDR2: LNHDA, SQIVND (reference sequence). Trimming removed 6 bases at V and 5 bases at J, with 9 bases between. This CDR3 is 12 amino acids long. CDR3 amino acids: CASRVGQDTQYF. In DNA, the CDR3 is TGTGCCAGTAGGGTCGGACAAGATACGCAGTATTTT.

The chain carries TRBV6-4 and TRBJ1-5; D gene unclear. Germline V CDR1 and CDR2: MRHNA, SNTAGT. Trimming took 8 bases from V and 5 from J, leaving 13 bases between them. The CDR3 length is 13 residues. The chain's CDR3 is CASSSRPDQPQHF. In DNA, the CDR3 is TGTGCCAGCTCTTCCAGGCCAGATCAGCCCCAGCATTTT.

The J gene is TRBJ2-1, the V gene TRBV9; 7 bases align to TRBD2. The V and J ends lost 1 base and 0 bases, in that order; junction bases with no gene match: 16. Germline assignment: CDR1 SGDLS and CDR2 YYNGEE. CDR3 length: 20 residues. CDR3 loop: CASSVRWRELPTGSYNEQFF. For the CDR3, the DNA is TGTGCCAGCAGCGTACGATGGCGGGAGCTTCCCACGGGCTCCTACAATGAGCAGTTCTTC.

Here the CDR3 DNA reads TGTGCCAGCAGCTTTAGACCCCCAATTACTAGCGGGAGCTACGAGCAGTACTTC. Amino acids: CASSFRPPITSGSYEQYF. The chain recombines TRBV11-2 with TRBJ2-7; 11 bases line up with TRBD2. This CDR3 region has 18 residues. J lost 3 bases, V lost 3 bases, and 13 bases had no gene match. Per the germline V gene, CDR1 is SGHAT and CDR2 is FQNNGV.

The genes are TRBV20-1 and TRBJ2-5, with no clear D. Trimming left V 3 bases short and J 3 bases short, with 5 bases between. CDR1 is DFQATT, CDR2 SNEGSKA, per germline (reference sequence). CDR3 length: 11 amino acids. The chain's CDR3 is CSASGEETQYF. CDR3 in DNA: TGCAGTGCTAGCGGAGAAGAGACCCAGTACTTC.

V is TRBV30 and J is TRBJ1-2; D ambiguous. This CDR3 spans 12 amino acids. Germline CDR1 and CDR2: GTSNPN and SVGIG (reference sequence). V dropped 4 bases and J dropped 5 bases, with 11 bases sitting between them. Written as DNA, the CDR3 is TGTGCCTGGACTCGGTGGACTTATGGCTACACCTTC. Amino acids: CAWTRWTYGYTF.

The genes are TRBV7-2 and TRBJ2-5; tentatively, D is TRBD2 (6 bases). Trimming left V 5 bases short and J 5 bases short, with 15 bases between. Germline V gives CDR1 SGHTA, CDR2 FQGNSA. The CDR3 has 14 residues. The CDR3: CASSQGTSFETQYF. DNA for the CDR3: TGTGCCAGCAGCCAAGGAACTAGCTTCGAGACCCAGTACTTC.

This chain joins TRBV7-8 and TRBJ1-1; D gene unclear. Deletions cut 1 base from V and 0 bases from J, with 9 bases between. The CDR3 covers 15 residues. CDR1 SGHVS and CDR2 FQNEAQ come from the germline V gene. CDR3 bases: TGTGCCAGCAGCTTAGAGAGGCGGGTGAACACTGAAGCTTTCTTT. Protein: CASSLERRVNTEAFF.